This T cell receptor beta chain was identified in a study of Tregs in tolerant kidney transplant recipients. Germline V gene lookup returns CDR1 SGHVS and CDR2 FNYEAQ. Between the trimmed V and J ends, which lost 5 bases and 1 base, there was a span of 18 bases. CDR3 length: 17 amino acids. The method was immunoSEQ multiplex PCR; TCRdb's version includes in-frame clones alone and lacks a portion of them. The table has 85,000 to 95,000 clones, more than 80% seen once. The specimen sequenced was CD8+ T cells from blood. The receptor was derived from a human donor in good health. This rearrangement joins TRBV7-6 to TRBJ2-1, with TRBD2 as a possible D gene (6 bases). The CDR3 sequence is CASSPNTGSVSYNEQFF. The CDR3 region has the DNA TGTGCCAGCAGCCCCAATACCGGGAGTGTATCCTACAATGAGCAGTTCTTC.